This T cell receptor beta chain originates from a study of OX40 agonist ivuxolimab in advanced cancers. At the level of the study: Ivuxolimab, an antibody that agonizes OX40 (CD134), was administered to the patients.

Findings and caveats of the study: Among the lowest levels of clonal expansion were found in partial responders at 0.1-3.0 mg/kg.

The assay was immunoSEQ multiplex PCR, and TCRdb's table has in-frame clones only and misses some. The data contain 66,000 or so clones, around 85% of them seen just once; the ten biggest clones take up under 4.5%. The CDR3 has 14 residues. Trimming at V came to 4 bases and at J to 6 bases, leaving 2 bases not matched to a gene. The V gene's germline CDR1 is SGHRS and CDR2 YFSETQ. On this clone: Its antigen is currently unknown.

The receptor's source is an adult with an advanced solid tumor such as melanoma, head and neck, liver or kidney cancer. The specimen comprised CD4+ or CD8+ T cells sorted from blood, sampled in a trial of the OX40 agonist ivuxolimab. V usage is TRBV5-1 and J usage is TRBJ2-1, with 12 bases identical to TRBD2. The CDR3 DNA reads as TGCGCCAGCAGCCGACTAGCGGGAGTCAATGAGCAGTTCTTC. Its protein is CASSRLAGVNEQFF.